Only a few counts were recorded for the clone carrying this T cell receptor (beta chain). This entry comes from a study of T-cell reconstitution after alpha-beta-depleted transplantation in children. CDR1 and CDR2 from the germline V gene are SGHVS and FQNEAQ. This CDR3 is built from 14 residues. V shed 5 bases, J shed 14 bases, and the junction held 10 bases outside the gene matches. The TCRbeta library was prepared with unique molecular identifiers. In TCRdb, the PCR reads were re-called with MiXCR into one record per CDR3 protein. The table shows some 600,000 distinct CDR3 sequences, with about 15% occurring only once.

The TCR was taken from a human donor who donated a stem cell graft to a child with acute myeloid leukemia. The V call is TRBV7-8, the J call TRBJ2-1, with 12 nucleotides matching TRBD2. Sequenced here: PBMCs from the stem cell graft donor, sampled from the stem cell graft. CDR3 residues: CASSPSTSGGSKFF. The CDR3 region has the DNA TGTGCCAGCAGCCCCTCTACTAGCGGGGGGTCAAAGTTCTTC.